A selection of T cell receptor beta chains follows, all from one sample in a study of control samples from healthy donors and cancer patients. Some clones are missing from TCRdb's copy, which holds only in-frame ones; the method was immunoSEQ multiplex PCR. The sample contains tens of thousands of clones, about 90% of which appear only once. The sample taken for sequencing was blood. These receptors originate from a woman aged 45-59 years in good health. Both conserved end residues are part of each CDR3. Each record gives: D gene, V gene, J gene, CDR3 DNA, CDR3 protein. The D gene is left open where the match is weak.

D gene: -; V gene: TRBV7-9; J gene: TRBJ2-5; CDR3 DNA: TGTGCCAGCAGCTTTAGGTCTAGAAAACAAGAGACCCAGTACTTC; CDR3 protein: CASSFRSRKQETQYF
D gene: -; V gene: TRBV5-1; J gene: TRBJ2-3; CDR3 DNA: TGCGCCAGCAGCGATGGCGGGTTTTACACAGATACGCAGTATTTT; CDR3 protein: CASSDGGFYTDTQYF
D gene: -; V gene: TRBV19; J gene: TRBJ2-1; CDR3 DNA: TGTGCCAGTAGTATTCGGTCGGGGTACAATGAGCAGTTCTTC; CDR3 protein: CASSIRSGYNEQFF
D gene: -; V gene: TRBV28; J gene: TRBJ1-6; CDR3 DNA: TGTGCCAGCAGTTTTGAGGCAGGGAATAATTCACCCCTCCACTTT; CDR3 protein: CASSFEAGNNSPLHF
D gene: -; V gene: TRBV19; J gene: TRBJ2-3; CDR3 DNA: TGTGCCAGTAGTAGTGGGGGCGGGAAACTTGGGATTACAGATACGCAGTATTTT; CDR3 protein: CASSSGGGKLGITDTQYF
D gene: -; V gene: TRBV6-5; J gene: TRBJ1-2; CDR3 DNA: TGTGCCAGCAGGAGGAGGGGTAGGGACTATGGCTACACCTTC; CDR3 protein: CASRRRGRDYGYTF
D gene: TRBD2; V gene: TRBV10-3; J gene: TRBJ2-3; CDR3 DNA: TGTGCCATCAGTGACCCTCCTAGCGGGAGCCCAGATACGCAGTATTTT; CDR3 protein: CAISDPPSGSPDTQYF
D gene: TRBD2; V gene: TRBV15; J gene: TRBJ2-5; CDR3 DNA: TGTGCCACGGGTACTCTAGCGGGAGGGGTGGAGACCCAGTACTTC; CDR3 protein: CATGTLAGGVETQYF
D gene: -; V gene: TRBV5-1; J gene: TRBJ2-5; CDR3 DNA: TGCGCCAGCAGCTTGGCCTTGGCAGAAGAGACCCAGTACTTC; CDR3 protein: CASSLALAEETQYF
D gene: TRBD1; V gene: TRBV28; J gene: TRBJ1-5; CDR3 DNA: TGTGCCAGCAGTACTAGCTGGACAGGGTCCAATCAGCCCCAGCATTTT; CDR3 protein: CASSTSWTGSNQPQHF
D gene: -; V gene: TRBV9; J gene: TRBJ1-5; CDR3 DNA: TGTGCCAGCAGCGTCGACCCGGAGGGCAATCAGCCCCAGCATTTT; CDR3 protein: CASSVDPEGNQPQHF
D gene: -; V gene: TRBV19; J gene: TRBJ2-3; CDR3 DNA: TGTGCCAGTAGTATCAGCCTAAATGGGGCAGATACGCAGTATTTT; CDR3 protein: CASSISLNGADTQYF
D gene: -; V gene: TRBV6-1; J gene: TRBJ2-4; CDR3 DNA: TGTGCCAGCAGTGAAGGACCCCAACTAGCCAAAAACATTCAGTACTTC; CDR3 protein: CASSEGPQLAKNIQYF
D gene: TRBD2; V gene: TRBV5-1; J gene: TRBJ2-1; CDR3 DNA: TGCGCCAGCAGCTTCTTGGATTTAGGGACTAGCGGGAACAATGAGCAGTTCTTC; CDR3 protein: CASSFLDLGTSGNNEQFF
D gene: TRBD2; V gene: TRBV28; J gene: TRBJ2-3; CDR3 DNA: TGTGCCAGCAGTTTTATCGGGACTATCATCGGGGGTACGCAGTATTTT; CDR3 protein: CASSFIGTIIGGTQYF
D gene: -; V gene: TRBV5-1; J gene: TRBJ2-3; CDR3 DNA: TGCGCCAGCAGCTTGACTACAGATACGCAGTATTTT; CDR3 protein: CASSLTTDTQYF